Presented here are 25 T cell receptor beta chains from one specimen sequenced in a study of CD8 T cells in Susac syndrome. Roughly 0.45 to 1 ug RNA was reverse transcribed with random hexamers. TCRdb reanalysed the immunoSEQ multiplex PCR reads using MiXCR and keeps one entry per CDR3 protein. The table lists 150,000 to 200,000 distinct CDR3 sequences, 80% to 95% of them singletons, with 0.1% in the top ten. The sample consisted of CD4+ T cells from PBMCs. These receptor sequences come from a human donor in good health.

The chain recombines TRBV2 with TRBJ2-7, with D perhaps matching TRBD2 (5 bases). This CDR3 is 13 amino acids long. The ends were cut back, 11 bases at V and 5 bases at J, with 19 bases in the middle. The V gene's germline CDR1 is SNHLY and CDR2 FYNNEI. For the CDR3, the DNA is TGTGCCGTCCAGGTGGTGGGGAGAGACGAGCAGTACTTC. Protein sequence: CAVQVVGRDEQYF.

The table lists this clonotype with a count of one. The chain has TRBV9 and TRBJ2-5, with no clear D. This CDR3 is built from 14 residues. V shed 0 bases and J shed 2 bases, with 8 bases lying between them. Germline CDR1 reads SGDLS; CDR2 reads YYNGEE. The CDR3 here is CASSVGARQETQYF. The CDR3 nucleotides read TGTGCCAGCAGCGTAGGGGCCCGGCAAGAGACCCAGTACTTC.

The chain uses TRBV9 and TRBJ2-3; D is ambiguous. The germline V gene has CDR1 SGDLS and CDR2 YYNGEE. The CDR3 is 15 amino acids. Trimming left V 0 bases short and J 7 bases short, with 15 bases between. The CDR3 DNA is TGTGCCAGCAGCGTAGGGTCTTTGGGTCCGCATACGCAGTATTTT. It yields the protein CASSVGSLGPHTQYF.

The V call is TRBV7-9, the J call TRBJ2-2, with 7 bases fitting TRBD1. The germline V gene has CDR1 SEHNR and CDR2 FQNEAQ (reference sequence). V dropped 5 bases and J dropped 4; count of bases not matched to a gene: 7. The CDR3 totals 15 residues. The CDR3 sequence is CASSDPGTATGELFF. The CDR3 region has the DNA TGTGCCAGCAGCGACCCCGGGACAGCCACCGGGGAGCTGTTTTTT.

This clonotype has more than one count but fewer than ten. The gene calls are TRBV24-1 and TRBJ2-7; tentatively, D is TRBD2 (6 bases). The CDR3 has 15 residues. Trimming stripped 3 bases from V and 7 bases from J, with 18 bases between. Germline CDR1 and CDR2: KGHDR and SFDVKD. CDR3: CATSDPIRGRGEQYF. In DNA, the CDR3 is TGTGCCACCAGTGATCCCATTCGAGGGCGGGGAGAGCAGTACTTC.

The chain employs TRBV5-4 and TRBJ2-2, with 7 positions matching TRBD2. Germline CDR1 is SGHNT and CDR2 is YYREEE (reference sequence). There are 16 residues in the CDR3. Trimming cost V 4 bases and J 6 bases; bases outside gene matches: 12. Here the CDR3 DNA reads TGTGCCAGCAGCCCCTGGGCGGGAGACGCGGCCGGGGAGCTGTTTTTT. Its translation: CASSPWAGDAAGELFF. Full variable domain (rest looked up from reference TRBV5-4 and TRBJ2-2): ETGVTQSPTHLIKTRGQQVTLRCSSQSGHNTVSWYQQALGQGPQFIFQYYREEENGRGNFPPRFSGLQFPNYSSELNVNALELDDSALYLCASSPWAGDAAGELFFGEGSRLTVL.

The chain joins TRBV20-1 to TRBJ1-1; 9 bases map to TRBD1. This CDR3 has 18 amino acids. Germline CDR1 reads DFQATT; CDR2 reads SNEGSKA (reference sequence). The J segment lost 1 base and the V segment lost 5 bases, leaving 17 bases of the junction unmatched. The CDR3 protein is CSAPPRYRGRVRNTEAFF. The CDR3 region has the DNA TGCAGTGCTCCCCCCCGGTACAGGGGGCGGGTGCGGAACACTGAAGCTTTCTTT.

This sequence joins TRBV20-1 and TRBJ1-1; D perhaps matches TRBD1 (6 bases). V dropped 7 bases and J dropped 6 bases, with 18 bases sitting between them. Per the germline V gene, CDR1 is DFQATT and CDR2 is SNEGSKA (reference sequence). The CDR3 length is 13 residues. Written as DNA, the CDR3 is TGCAGTGTCCCGGGACATTTGGTGGCTGAAGCTTTCTTT. Its translation is CSVPGHLVAEAFF.

V and J are TRBV7-3 and TRBJ2-5; D might be TRBD2 (7 bases). The CDR3 totals 16 residues. Germline CDR1 and CDR2: SGHTA and FQGTGA. V shed 5 bases and J shed 0 bases, with 16 bases lying between them. The CDR3 sequence: CASSPKGGTYQETQYF. DNA of the CDR3: TGTGCCAGCAGCCCGAAGGGGGGGACTTACCAAGAGACCCAGTACTTC.

The genes are TRBV2 and TRBJ1-5; D call uncertain. The V gene's germline CDR1 is SNHLY and CDR2 FYNNEI. This CDR3 spans 13 amino acids. The V and J ends lost 6 bases and 3 bases respectively, with 9 bases between them. The CDR3 DNA follows: TGTGCCAGCAGGGCGGATTACAATCAGCCCCAGCATTTT. Encoded protein: CASRADYNQPQHF.

The chain is built from TRBV2 and TRBJ1-1, with a weak D call TRBD1 (5 bases). Germline assignment: CDR1 SNHLY and CDR2 FYNNEI. CDR3 length: 13 amino acids. V was pared by 11 bases and J by 3 bases, with 16 bases between. The CDR3 coding sequence is TGTGCCTCCCCCCGGGGGGTCGACACTGAAGCTTTCTTT. This encodes CASPRGVDTEAFF.

This clonotype was detected only once. The chain carries TRBV27 and TRBJ1-4; no definite D call. V lost 2 bases and J 5 bases, leaving 12 bases between the germline ends. The germline gives CDR1 MNHEY, CDR2 SMNVEV (reference sequence). This CDR3 contains 15 residues. The CDR3 reads CASSLTSARNEKLFF. The DNA for the CDR3 is TGTGCCAGCAGTTTAACGTCGGCCAGGAATGAAAAACTGTTTTTT. Full variable domain (missing parts from reference TRBV27 and TRBJ1-4): EAQVTQNPRYLITVTGKKLTVTCSQNMNHEYMSWYRQDPGLGLRQIYYSMNVEVTDKGDVPEGYKVSRKEKRNFPLILESPSPNQTSLYFCASSLTSARNEKLFFGSGTQLSVL.

The chain recombines TRBV3-1 with TRBJ2-4; TRBD1 matches at 8 bases. The CDR3 has 17 amino acids. The germline gives CDR1 LGHDT, CDR2 YNNKEL (reference sequence). J was trimmed by 0 bases and V by 3 bases; bases with no gene match: 7. This CDR3 is CASSQARTGLAKNIQYF. DNA for the CDR3: TGTGCCAGCAGCCAGGCACGGACAGGGCTAGCCAAAAACATTCAGTACTTC.

The rearrangement links TRBV19 to TRBJ1-1, with D perhaps matching TRBD1 (6 bases). Trimming left V 4 bases short and J 4 bases short, with 13 bases between. The germline V gene encodes CDR1 LNHDA and CDR2 SQIVND (reference sequence). The CDR3 loop spans 14 amino acids. The CDR3 reads CASSTFRGPTEAFF. The CDR3 DNA is TGTGCCAGTAGTACCTTCAGGGGACCCACTGAAGCTTTCTTT.

The chain employs TRBV6-5 and TRBJ1-6; no clear D. V lost 2 bases and J 5 bases, leaving 10 bases between the germline ends. This CDR3 spans 15 amino acids. The V gene's germline CDR1 is MNHEY and CDR2 SVGAGI. CDR3 in amino acids: CASSYEVTNNSPLHF. As DNA, the CDR3 is TGTGCCAGCAGTTACGAGGTGACCAATAATTCACCCCTCCACTTT.

This chain connects TRBV6-5 to TRBJ2-5, with D possibly matching TRBD1 (6 bases). Trimming pared 0 bases from V and 5 bases from J, leaving 16 bases between. This CDR3 region has 16 residues. Per germline, CDR1 MNHEY and CDR2 SVGAGI. The CDR3 DNA follows: TGTGCCAGCAGTTACTCGACGGGACATTTTGGGGAGACCCAGTACTTC. This sequence encodes CASSYSTGHFGETQYF.

This chain links TRBV27 with TRBJ1-3; D uncertain. V lost 5 bases and J lost 1, with 6 bases in between. From germline, CDR1 is MNHEY and CDR2 SMNVEV (reference sequence). CDR3 size: 13 residues. Here the CDR3 reads CASSQTSGNTIYF. DNA of the CDR3: TGTGCCAGCAGTCAGACTTCTGGAAACACCATATATTTT.

Remarks on this clonotype: An end of the junction differs from the germline gene, which may be a read error. The CDR3 protein is CASSRAGREDTQYF. The DNA for the CDR3 is TGTGCTAGCAGCCGGGCTGGGAGGGAGGATACGCAGTATTTT. The rearrangement uses TRBV7-7 and TRBJ2-3, with 7 bases fitting TRBD2. The CDR3 runs to 14 residues. In germline, CDR1 is SSHAT, CDR2 FNYEAQ (reference sequence).

The chain employs TRBV2 and TRBJ2-1, with D perhaps being TRBD1 or TRBD2 (5 bases each). Germline CDR1 SNHLY, CDR2 FYNNEI. Trimming removed 2 bases at V and 13 bases at J, with 9 bases between. CDR3 length equals 11 residues. The CDR3 spells CASSERDHQFF. CDR3 DNA: TGTGCCAGCAGTGAAAGGGACCACCAGTTCTTC.

V usage is TRBV6-2 or TRBV6-3 and J usage is TRBJ2-5, with a weak D call TRBD1 (6 bases). The germline V and J ends were trimmed by 2 bases and 5 bases, with 15 bases remaining between them. This CDR3 spans 15 amino acids. From germline, CDR1 is MNHEY and CDR2 SVGEGT. CDR3 protein: CASSYQWGPSETQYF. CDR3 sequence (DNA): TGTGCCAGCAGTTACCAGTGGGGGCCTTCGGAGACCCAGTACTTC.

The chain carries TRBV6-2 or TRBV6-3 and TRBJ1-1; D is possibly TRBD1 (5 bases). Between the trimmed V and J ends, which lost 2 bases and 0 bases, there was a span of 13 bases. The CDR3 runs 16 residues. Per germline, CDR1 MNHEY and CDR2 SVGEGT. The CDR3 here is CASSYPPGRLNTEAFF. In DNA, the CDR3 is TGTGCCAGCAGTTACCCCCCGGGACGGTTGAACACTGAAGCTTTCTTT.

This chain uses TRBV25-1 with TRBJ2-5; TRBD1 aligns across 9 bases. In germline, CDR1 is MGHDK, CDR2 SYGVNS. The CDR3 covers 14 residues. The ends lost 6 bases at V and 4 bases at J; junction bases unmatched: 6. The CDR3 reads CASSGTGSIETQYF. The CDR3 coding sequence is TGTGCCAGCAGCGGGACAGGGAGTATAGAGACCCAGTACTTC.

This clonotype was observed a single time. An end of the junction does not agree with germline; a read error may underlie this. V usage is TRBV7-8 and J usage is TRBJ2-5; TRBD2 aligns across 7 bases. The CDR3 totals 12 residues. Germline V gene data show CDR1 as SGHVS and CDR2 as FQNEAQ. The CDR3: CASSLAEETQYF. In nucleotides, the CDR3 is TGTGCCAGCAGCCTAGCGGAAGAGACCCAGTACTTC.

This clonotype was counted a single time. The genes are TRBV20-1 and TRBJ2-1; 15 bases line up with TRBD2. V lost 6 bases and J lost 10; bases outside the gene matches: 7. This CDR3 comprises 14 residues. The germline CDR1 and CDR2 sequences are DFQATT and SNEGSKA (reference sequence). The CDR3 nucleotides read TGCAGTGCCCGGACTAGCGGGGGGGCCAGGGAGCAGTTCTTC. This codes for CSARTSGGAREQFF.

V gene TRBV3-1 combines with J gene TRBJ1-1, with 8 bases that match TRBD1. J was trimmed by 3 bases and V by 3 bases; bases with no gene match: 6. CDR1 and CDR2 (germline): LGHDT, YNNKEL (reference sequence). CDR3 length: 15 residues. The CDR3 region has the DNA TGTGCCAGCAGCCAGGGGGGGACAGGCGACACTGAAGCTTTCTTT. Protein product: CASSQGGTGDTEAFF. Combining the CDR3 with reference TRBV3-1 and TRBJ1-1 gives the whole variable domain DTAVSQTPKYLVTQMGNDKSIKCEQNLGHDTMYWYKQDSKKFLKIMFSYNNKELIINETVPNRFSPKSPDKAHLNLHINSLELGDSAVYFCASSQGGTGDTEAFFGQGTRLTVV.